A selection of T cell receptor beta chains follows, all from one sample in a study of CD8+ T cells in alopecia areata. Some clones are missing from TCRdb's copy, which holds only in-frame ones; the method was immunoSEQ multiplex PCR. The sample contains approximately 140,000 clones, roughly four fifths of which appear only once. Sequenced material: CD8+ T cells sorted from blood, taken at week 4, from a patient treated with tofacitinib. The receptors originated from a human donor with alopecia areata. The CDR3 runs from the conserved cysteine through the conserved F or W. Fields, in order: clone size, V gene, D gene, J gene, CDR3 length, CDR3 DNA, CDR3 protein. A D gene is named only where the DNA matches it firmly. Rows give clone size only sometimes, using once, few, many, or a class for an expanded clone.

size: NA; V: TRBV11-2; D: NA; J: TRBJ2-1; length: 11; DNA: TGTGCCAGCAGCTTAGTGGCTGAGCAGTTCTTC; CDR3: CASSLVAEQFF
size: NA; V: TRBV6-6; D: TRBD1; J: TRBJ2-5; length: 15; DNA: TGTGCCAGCAATCGGGACAGGGGGGGTTCCGAGACCCAGTACTTC; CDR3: CASNRDRGGSETQYF
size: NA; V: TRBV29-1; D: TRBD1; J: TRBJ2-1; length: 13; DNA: TGCAGCGCCGGACAGGACCTATACAATGAGCAGTTCTTC; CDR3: CSAGQDLYNEQFF
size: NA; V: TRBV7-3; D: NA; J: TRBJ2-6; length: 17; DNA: TGTGCCAGCAGCCAAAATGGGCGGATCTCTGGGGCCAACGTCCTGACTTTC; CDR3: CASSQNGRISGANVLTF
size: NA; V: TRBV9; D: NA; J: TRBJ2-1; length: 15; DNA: TGTGCCAGCAGCCCAGGGGGGACTAGAGTGAATGAGCAGTTCTTC; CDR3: CASSPGGTRVNEQFF
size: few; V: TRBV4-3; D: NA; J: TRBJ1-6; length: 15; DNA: TGCGCCAGCAGCCCGGCCGGGTCGCCTCATTCACCCCTCCACTTT; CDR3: CASSPAGSPHSPLHF
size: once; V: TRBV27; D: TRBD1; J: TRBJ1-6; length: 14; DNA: TGTGCCAGCAGCCCCGGGACAGCTAATTCACCCCTCCACTTT; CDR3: CASSPGTANSPLHF
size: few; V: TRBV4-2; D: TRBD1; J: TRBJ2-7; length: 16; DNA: TGTGCCAGCAGCCAAGAGGGGACAGGGGCATCCTACGAGCAGTACTTC; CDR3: CASSQEGTGASYEQYF
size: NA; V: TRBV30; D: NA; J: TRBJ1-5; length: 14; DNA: TGTGCCTGGAGTGTACGATATAGCAATCAGCCCCAGCATTTT; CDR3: CAWSVRYSNQPQHF
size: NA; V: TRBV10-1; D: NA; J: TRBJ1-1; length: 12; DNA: TGCGCCAGCAGTGAGTCAGGGAAGTTGGCTTTCTTT; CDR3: CASSESGKLAFF
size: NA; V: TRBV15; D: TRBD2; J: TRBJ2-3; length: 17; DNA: TGTGCCACCAGCAGCCCAACTAGCGGGGGATCCACAGATACGCAGTATTTT; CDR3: CATSSPTSGGSTDTQYF
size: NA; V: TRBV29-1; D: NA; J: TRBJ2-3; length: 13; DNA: TGCAGCGTTAACGGACCCAAAGCAGATACGCAGTATTTT; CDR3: CSVNGPKADTQYF
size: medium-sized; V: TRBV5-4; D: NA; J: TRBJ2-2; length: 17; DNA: TGTGCCAGCAGCTTGATTACAGGCCGCCCGAACACCGGGGAGCTGTTTTTT; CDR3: CASSLITGRPNTGELFF
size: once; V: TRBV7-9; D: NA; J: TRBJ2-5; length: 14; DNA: TGTGCCACTTCAGGGGGGCACAACCAAGAGACCCAGTACTTC; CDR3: CATSGGHNQETQYF
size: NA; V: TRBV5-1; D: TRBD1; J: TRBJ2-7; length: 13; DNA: TGCGCCAGCGGTCCGGACAGGGTGGGGGAGCAGTACTTC; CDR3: CASGPDRVGEQYF
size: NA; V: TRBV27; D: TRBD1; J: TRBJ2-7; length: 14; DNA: TGTGCCAGCAGCGCAACCGGGACAGCCTACGAGCAGTACTTC; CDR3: CASSATGTAYEQYF
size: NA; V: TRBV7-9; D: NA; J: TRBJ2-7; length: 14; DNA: TGTGCCAGCCGACCCCCCTCCGGGTCCTACGAGCAGTACTTC; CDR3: CASRPPSGSYEQYF
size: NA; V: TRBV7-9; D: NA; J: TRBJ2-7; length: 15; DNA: TGTTACCCTAGCCGGAGAACATACCGATCCTACGAGCAGTACTTC; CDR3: CYPSRRTYRSYEQYF
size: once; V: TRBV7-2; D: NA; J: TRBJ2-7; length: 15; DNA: TGTGCCAGCAGCCTAGGGGAGCCTGAGTCCTACGAGCAGTACTTC; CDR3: CASSLGEPESYEQYF
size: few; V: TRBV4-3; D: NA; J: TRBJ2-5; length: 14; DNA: TGCGCCAGCAGCCAAGATACAGCGGAGGAGACCCAGTACTTC; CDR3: CASSQDTAEETQYF
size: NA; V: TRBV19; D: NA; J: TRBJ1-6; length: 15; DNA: TGTGCCAGTAGTATATCGGCAGGTTATAATTCACCCCTCCACTTT; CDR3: CASSISAGYNSPLHF
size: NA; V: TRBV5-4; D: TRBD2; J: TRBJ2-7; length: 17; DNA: TGTGCCAGCAGCTCCGATACTAGCGGGGGACGCTCCTACGAGCAGTACTTC; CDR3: CASSSDTSGGRSYEQYF
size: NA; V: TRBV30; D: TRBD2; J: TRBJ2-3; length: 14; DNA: TGTGCCTGGAGTGTGGCCGGGGGGGCCGATACGCAGTATTTT; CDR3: CAWSVAGGADTQYF
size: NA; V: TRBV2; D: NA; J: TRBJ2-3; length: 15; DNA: TGTGCCAGCAACCGGGGGGCCACTAGCACAGATACGCAGTATTTT; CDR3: CASNRGATSTDTQYF
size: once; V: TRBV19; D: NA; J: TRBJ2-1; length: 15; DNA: TGTGCCAGTAGTCGACAGTACTCGAACTACAATGAGCAGTTCTTC; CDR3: CASSRQYSNYNEQFF
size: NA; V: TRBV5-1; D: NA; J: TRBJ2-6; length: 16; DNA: TGCGCCAGCAGCTTGGACTCACGCTCTGGGGCCAACGTCCTGACTTTC; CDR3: CASSLDSRSGANVLTF
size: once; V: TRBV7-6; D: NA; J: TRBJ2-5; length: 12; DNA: TGTGCCAGCAGCTTAGCTGGAGAGACCCAGTACTTC; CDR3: CASSLAGETQYF
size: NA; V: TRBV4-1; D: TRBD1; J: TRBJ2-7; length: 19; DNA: TGCGCCAGCAGCCTGATAATAGGAACCGGGACAGGGAACTCCTACGAGCAGTACTTC; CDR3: CASSLIIGTGTGNSYEQYF
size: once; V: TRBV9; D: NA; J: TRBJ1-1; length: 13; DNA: TGTGCCAGCAGCGTAGGGGGGGCGACTGAAGCTTTCTTT; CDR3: CASSVGGATEAFF
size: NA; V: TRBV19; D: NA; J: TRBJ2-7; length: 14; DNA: TGTGCCAGTAGTATAGGAGGCAGGAGCTACGAGCAGTACTTC; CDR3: CASSIGGRSYEQYF
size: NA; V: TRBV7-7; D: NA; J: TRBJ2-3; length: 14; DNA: TGTGCTAGCAGCAAGGGACGGCTCACAGATACGCAGTATTTT; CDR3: CASSKGRLTDTQYF
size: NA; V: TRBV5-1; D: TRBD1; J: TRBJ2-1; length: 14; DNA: TGCGCCAGCAGCCAGGCAGGGGGCTACAGTGAGCAGTTCTTC; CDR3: CASSQAGGYSEQFF